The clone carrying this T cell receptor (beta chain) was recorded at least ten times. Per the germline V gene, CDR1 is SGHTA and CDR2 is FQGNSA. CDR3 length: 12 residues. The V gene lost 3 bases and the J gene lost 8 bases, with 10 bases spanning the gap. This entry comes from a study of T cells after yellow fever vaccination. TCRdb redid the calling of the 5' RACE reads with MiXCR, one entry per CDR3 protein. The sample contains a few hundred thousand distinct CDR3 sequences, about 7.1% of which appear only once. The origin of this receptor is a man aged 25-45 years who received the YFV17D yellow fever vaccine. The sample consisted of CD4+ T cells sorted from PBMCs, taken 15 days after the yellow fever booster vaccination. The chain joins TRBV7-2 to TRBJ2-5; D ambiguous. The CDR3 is CASSFLGGTQYF. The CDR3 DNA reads TGTGCCAGCAGCTTTTTAGGCGGTACCCAGTACTTC.